The rows below give T cell receptor beta chains drawn from one sample of a study of cytomegalovirus exposure and HLA in healthy donors. Libraries were prepared by immunoSEQ multiplex PCR; TCRdb keeps only in-frame clonotypes and omits some of them. The sample includes roughly 130,000 clones, about three quarters of them seen just once. Sequenced: PBMCs. All receptors come from a human donor in good health. The CDR3 runs from the conserved cysteine through the conserved F or W. The order of the fields is CDR3 protein, CDR3 DNA, J gene, clone size, D gene, V gene. A D gene is named only where the DNA matches it firmly. Size values are once, few and many counts, or a class for expanded clones, and some rows have none.

CDR3aa: CASSRQGHSTDTQYF
CDR3nt: TGTGCCAGCAGCCGACAGGGGCATAGCACAGATACGCAGTATTTT
j_gene: TRBJ2-3
abundance: .
d_gene: TRBD1
v_gene: TRBV6-5

CDR3aa: CASSFGASYEQYF
CDR3nt: TGTGCCAGCAGCTTTGGGGCCTCCTACGAGCAGTACTTC
j_gene: TRBJ2-7
abundance: .
d_gene: .
v_gene: TRBV5-6

CDR3aa: CASSPPRDSWPRNTIYF
CDR3nt: TGTGCCAGCTCACCACCGAGGGATTCGTGGCCCAGAAACACCATATATTTT
j_gene: TRBJ1-3
abundance: .
d_gene: .
v_gene: TRBV18

CDR3aa: CSAGANTGELFF
CDR3nt: TGTTCCGCCGGGGCGAACACCGGGGAGCTGTTTTTT
j_gene: TRBJ2-2
abundance: .
d_gene: .
v_gene: TRBV7-9

CDR3aa: CASSEATTDGYTF
CDR3nt: TGTGCCAGCAGTGAAGCGACTACCGACGGCTACACCTTC
j_gene: TRBJ1-2
abundance: .
d_gene: .
v_gene: TRBV2

CDR3aa: CASSEYERGTSYEQYF
CDR3nt: TGTGCCAGCAGTGAATACGAGCGGGGCACCTCCTACGAGCAGTACTTC
j_gene: TRBJ2-7
abundance: .
d_gene: TRBD2
v_gene: TRBV6-1

CDR3aa: CATSRDPRSPLHF
CDR3nt: TGTGCCACCAGCAGAGATCCCCGGTCACCCCTCCACTTT
j_gene: TRBJ1-6
abundance: .
d_gene: .
v_gene: TRBV15

CDR3aa: CASSRAGGRNSPLHF
CDR3nt: TGTGCCAGCAGTAGGGCAGGGGGCAGAAATTCACCCCTCCACTTT
j_gene: TRBJ1-6
abundance: once
d_gene: TRBD1
v_gene: TRBV6-6

CDR3aa: CASSLGGASYEQYF
CDR3nt: TGTGCCAGCAGCTTAGGCGGGGCGTCCTACGAGCAGTACTTC
j_gene: TRBJ2-7
abundance: .
d_gene: .
v_gene: TRBV7-2

CDR3aa: CASSLPSYEQYF
CDR3nt: TGCGCCAGCAGCTTGCCCAGCTACGAGCAGTACTTC
j_gene: TRBJ2-7
abundance: .
d_gene: .
v_gene: TRBV5-1

CDR3aa: CASSQPDRGIYNEQFF
CDR3nt: TGTGCCAGCAGCCAACCCGACAGGGGGATCTACAATGAGCAGTTCTTC
j_gene: TRBJ2-1
abundance: .
d_gene: TRBD1
v_gene: TRBV14

CDR3aa: CASSERFNYGYTF
CDR3nt: TGTGCCAGCAGTGAACGGTTCAACTATGGCTACACCTTC
j_gene: TRBJ1-2
abundance: few
d_gene: .
v_gene: TRBV6-1

CDR3aa: CSVVHNEKLFF
CDR3nt: TGCAGCGTTGTCCATAATGAAAAACTGTTTTTT
j_gene: TRBJ1-4
abundance: .
d_gene: .
v_gene: TRBV29-1

CDR3aa: CASSPGGDLNSPPHF
CDR3nt: TGTGCCAGCAGCCCCGGGGGGGACCTAAATTCACCCCCCCACTTT
j_gene: TRBJ1-6
abundance: .
d_gene: .
v_gene: TRBV7-9

CDR3aa: CASSGGDSVNIQYF
CDR3nt: TGTGCCAGCAGCGGCGGGGACAGCGTAAACATTCAGTACTTC
j_gene: TRBJ2-4
abundance: .
d_gene: .
v_gene: TRBV6-6

CDR3aa: CASSLLGASRGEQYF
CDR3nt: TGCGCCAGCAGCTTGTTGGGGGCTAGCCGGGGCGAGCAGTACTTC
j_gene: TRBJ2-7
abundance: .
d_gene: .
v_gene: TRBV5-1

CDR3aa: CASSPEVVIQYF
CDR3nt: TGTGCCAGCAGCCCCGAGGTTGTCATTCAGTACTTC
j_gene: TRBJ2-4
abundance: .
d_gene: .
v_gene: TRBV7-9

CDR3aa: CASRTGDNEQFF
CDR3nt: TGCGCCAGCAGAACGGGAGACAATGAGCAGTTCTTC
j_gene: TRBJ2-1
abundance: few
d_gene: .
v_gene: TRBV5-1

CDR3aa: CASIPLTGELFF
CDR3nt: TGTGCCAGCATCCCCCTGACCGGGGAGCTGTTTTTT
j_gene: TRBJ2-2
abundance: once
d_gene: .
v_gene: TRBV7-9

CDR3aa: CASSSGGQGRYSNQPQHF
CDR3nt: TGTGCCAGCAGCTCCGGGGGACAGGGTAGATATAGCAATCAGCCCCAGCATTTT
j_gene: TRBJ1-5
abundance: .
d_gene: TRBD1
v_gene: TRBV11-3

CDR3aa: CASTKQGSGTEAFF
CDR3nt: TGTGCCAGCACCAAACAGGGTTCAGGGACTGAAGCTTTCTTT
j_gene: TRBJ1-1
abundance: .
d_gene: .
v_gene: TRBV11-2

CDR3aa: CASSSGRGGNEQFF
CDR3nt: TGTGCCAGCAGCTCCGGGCGTGGGGGGAATGAGCAGTTCTTC
j_gene: TRBJ2-1
abundance: few
d_gene: .
v_gene: TRBV5-6

CDR3aa: CASSSGVETQYF
CDR3nt: TGTGCCAGCAGCTCAGGGGTGGAGACCCAGTACTTC
j_gene: TRBJ2-5
abundance: .
d_gene: .
v_gene: TRBV28

CDR3aa: CASILGGDQPQHF
CDR3nt: TGTGCCAGCATCCTCGGGGGGGATCAGCCCCAGCATTTT
j_gene: TRBJ1-5
abundance: few
d_gene: .
v_gene: TRBV6-6

CDR3aa: CASSTGQGLNNEQFF
CDR3nt: TGTGCCAGCAGCACGGGACAGGGGCTGAACAATGAGCAGTTCTTC
j_gene: TRBJ2-1
abundance: .
d_gene: TRBD1
v_gene: TRBV7-6

CDR3aa: CASSPTGTGAMAQYF
CDR3nt: TGTGCCAGCAGTCCAACCGGGACAGGGGCAATGGCCCAGTACTTC
j_gene: TRBJ2-5
abundance: .
d_gene: TRBD1
v_gene: TRBV6-5

CDR3aa: CASIPRSTDTQYF
CDR3nt: TGTGCCAGCATCCCTAGGAGCACAGATACGCAGTATTTT
j_gene: TRBJ2-3
abundance: .
d_gene: .
v_gene: TRBV2

CDR3aa: CSSSETGGRGYTF
CDR3nt: TGTTCCAGCAGCGAGACAGGGGGTCGGGGCTACACCTTC
j_gene: TRBJ1-2
abundance: .
d_gene: TRBD1
v_gene: TRBV7-9

CDR3aa: CASSVSSGFEQFF
CDR3nt: TGTGCCAGCAGCGTGTCCTCAGGGTTTGAGCAGTTCTTC
j_gene: TRBJ2-1
abundance: once
d_gene: .
v_gene: TRBV9

CDR3aa: CASSFRGEDEKLFF
CDR3nt: TGTGCCAGCAGCTTCAGGGGGGAGGATGAAAAACTGTTTTTT
j_gene: TRBJ1-4
abundance: .
d_gene: TRBD1
v_gene: TRBV13

CDR3aa: CASSFSTGGDEQYF
CDR3nt: TGTGCCAGCAGCTTCTCTACAGGGGGCGACGAGCAGTACTTC
j_gene: TRBJ2-7
abundance: .
d_gene: TRBD1
v_gene: TRBV7-9

CDR3aa: CASTQQGSYEQYF
CDR3nt: TGTGCCAGCACCCAACAGGGTAGCTACGAGCAGTACTTC
j_gene: TRBJ2-7
abundance: few
d_gene: .
v_gene: TRBV6-6

CDR3aa: CASSKGYSNNSPLHF
CDR3nt: TGTGCCAGCAGCAAAGGCTACAGTAACAATTCACCCCTCCACTTT
j_gene: TRBJ1-6
abundance: .
d_gene: .
v_gene: TRBV6-5

CDR3aa: CASSERPVEEPDTEAFF
CDR3nt: TGTGCCAGCAGTGAACGCCCTGTTGAGGAGCCCGACACTGAAGCTTTCTTT
j_gene: TRBJ1-1
abundance: .
d_gene: .
v_gene: TRBV25-1

CDR3aa: CASSPGQGATNEKLFF
CDR3nt: TGCGCCAGCAGCCCGGGACAGGGGGCAACTAATGAAAAACTGTTTTTT
j_gene: TRBJ1-4
abundance: .
d_gene: TRBD1
v_gene: TRBV5-1

CDR3aa: CASRLEGNTEAFF
CDR3nt: TGTGCCAGCAGGCTGGAGGGGAACACTGAAGCTTTCTTT
j_gene: TRBJ1-1
abundance: .
d_gene: .
v_gene: TRBV7-8

CDR3aa: CASSRGPGTRRRDPYNEQFF
CDR3nt: TGCGCCAGCAGCCGAGGTCCCGGGACACGGAGAAGGGACCCCTACAATGAGCAGTTCTTC
j_gene: TRBJ2-1
abundance: .
d_gene: .
v_gene: TRBV4-1

CDR3aa: CASSSSLQVFNYGYTF
CDR3nt: TGTGCCAGCAGTTCATCCCTCCAGGTTTTTAACTATGGCTACACCTTC
j_gene: TRBJ1-2
abundance: .
d_gene: .
v_gene: TRBV27

CDR3aa: CAIRTYRGPVTPQHF
CDR3nt: TGTGCCATCAGAACATACAGGGGGCCGGTCACGCCCCAGCATTTT
j_gene: TRBJ1-5
abundance: .
d_gene: TRBD1
v_gene: TRBV10-3

CDR3aa: CASSRGPTNNSPLHF
CDR3nt: TGTGCCAGCAGCCGAGGGCCGACGAATAATTCACCCCTCCACTTT
j_gene: TRBJ1-6
abundance: .
d_gene: .
v_gene: TRBV6-1

CDR3aa: CASSFSSRGDTQYF
CDR3nt: TGTGCCAGCAGTTTCTCGTCGCGTGGAGATACGCAGTATTTT
j_gene: TRBJ2-3
abundance: .
d_gene: .
v_gene: TRBV28

CDR3aa: CASSGLAANNEQFF
CDR3nt: TGTGCCAGCAGTGGACTAGCGGCCAACAATGAGCAGTTCTTC
j_gene: TRBJ2-1
abundance: .
d_gene: TRBD2
v_gene: TRBV2

CDR3aa: CASSLIEGGNQPQHF
CDR3nt: TGTGCCAGCAGCTTGATAGAGGGGGGCAATCAGCCCCAGCATTTT
j_gene: TRBJ1-5
abundance: .
d_gene: .
v_gene: TRBV5-8

CDR3aa: CAISESTSPTYEQYF
CDR3nt: TGTGCCATCAGTGAGTCGACTAGCCCAACGTACGAGCAGTACTTC
j_gene: TRBJ2-7
abundance: once
d_gene: TRBD2
v_gene: TRBV10-3

CDR3aa: CASLPGLGTDYEQYF
CDR3nt: TGTGCCAGCCTACCGGGACTAGGGACGGATTACGAGCAGTACTTC
j_gene: TRBJ2-7
abundance: .
d_gene: TRBD2
v_gene: TRBV5-5

CDR3aa: CASFRDRSDEQYF
CDR3nt: TGTGCCTCGTTCCGGGACAGGTCGGACGAGCAGTACTTC
j_gene: TRBJ2-7
abundance: .
d_gene: TRBD1
v_gene: TRBV15

CDR3aa: CASSLRGRTDTQYF
CDR3nt: TGTGCCAGCAGTTTGAGGGGGCGCACAGATACGCAGTATTTT
j_gene: TRBJ2-3
abundance: once
d_gene: TRBD1
v_gene: TRBV27

CDR3aa: CASSFGGGANEQYF
CDR3nt: TGTGCCAGCAGTTTCGGCGGGGGGGCGAACGAGCAGTACTTC
j_gene: TRBJ2-7
abundance: .
d_gene: TRBD2
v_gene: TRBV27

CDR3aa: CASSPPTGYGYTF
CDR3nt: TGTGCCAGCAGCCCACCTACAGGATATGGCTACACCTTC
j_gene: TRBJ1-2
abundance: .
d_gene: .
v_gene: TRBV27

CDR3aa: CASRRQGEITGELFF
CDR3nt: TGCGCCAGCAGACGACAGGGGGAGATCACCGGGGAGCTGTTTTTT
j_gene: TRBJ2-2
abundance: .
d_gene: TRBD1
v_gene: TRBV5-1

CDR3aa: CASSELAGGPLDTQYF
CDR3nt: TGTGCCAGCAGTGAGTTGGCGGGGGGGCCTCTAGATACGCAGTATTTT
j_gene: TRBJ2-3
abundance: .
d_gene: TRBD2
v_gene: TRBV25-1